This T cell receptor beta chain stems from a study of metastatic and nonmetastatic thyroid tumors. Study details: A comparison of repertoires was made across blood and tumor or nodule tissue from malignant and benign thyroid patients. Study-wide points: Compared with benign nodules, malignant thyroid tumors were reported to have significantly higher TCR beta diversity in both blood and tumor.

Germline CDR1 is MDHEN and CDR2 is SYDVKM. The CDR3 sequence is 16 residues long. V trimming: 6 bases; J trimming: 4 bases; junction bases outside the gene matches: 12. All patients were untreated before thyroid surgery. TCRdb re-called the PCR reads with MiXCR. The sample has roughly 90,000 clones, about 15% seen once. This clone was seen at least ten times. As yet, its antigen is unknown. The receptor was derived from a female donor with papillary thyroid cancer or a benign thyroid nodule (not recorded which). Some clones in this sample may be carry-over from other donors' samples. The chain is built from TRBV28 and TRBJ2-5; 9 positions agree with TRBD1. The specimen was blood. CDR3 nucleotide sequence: TGTGCCAGCAGCTTTACACAACAGGGGGCGGGAGAGACCCAGTACTTC. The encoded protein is CASSFTQQGAGETQYF.